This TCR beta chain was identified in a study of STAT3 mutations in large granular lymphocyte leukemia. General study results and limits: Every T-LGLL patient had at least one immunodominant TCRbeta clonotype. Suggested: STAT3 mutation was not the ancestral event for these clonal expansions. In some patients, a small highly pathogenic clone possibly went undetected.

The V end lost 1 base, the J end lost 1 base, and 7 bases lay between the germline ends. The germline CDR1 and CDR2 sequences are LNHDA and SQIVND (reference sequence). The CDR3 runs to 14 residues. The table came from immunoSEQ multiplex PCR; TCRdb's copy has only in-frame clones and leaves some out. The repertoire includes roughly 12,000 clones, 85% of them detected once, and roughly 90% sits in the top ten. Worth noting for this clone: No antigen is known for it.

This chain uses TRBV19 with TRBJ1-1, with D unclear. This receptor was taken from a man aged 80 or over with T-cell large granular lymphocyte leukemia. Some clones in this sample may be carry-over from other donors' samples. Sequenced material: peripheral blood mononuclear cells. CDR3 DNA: TGTGCCAGTAGTATAGGCCCGAGGAACACTGAAGCTTTCTTT. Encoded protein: CASSIGPRNTEAFF. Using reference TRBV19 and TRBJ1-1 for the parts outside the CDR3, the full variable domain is DGGITQSPKYLFRKEGQNVTLSCEQNLNHDAMYWYRQDPGQGLRLIYYSQIVNDFQKGDIAEGYSVSREKKESFPLTVTSAQKNPTAFYLCASSIGPRNTEAFFGQGTRLTVV.